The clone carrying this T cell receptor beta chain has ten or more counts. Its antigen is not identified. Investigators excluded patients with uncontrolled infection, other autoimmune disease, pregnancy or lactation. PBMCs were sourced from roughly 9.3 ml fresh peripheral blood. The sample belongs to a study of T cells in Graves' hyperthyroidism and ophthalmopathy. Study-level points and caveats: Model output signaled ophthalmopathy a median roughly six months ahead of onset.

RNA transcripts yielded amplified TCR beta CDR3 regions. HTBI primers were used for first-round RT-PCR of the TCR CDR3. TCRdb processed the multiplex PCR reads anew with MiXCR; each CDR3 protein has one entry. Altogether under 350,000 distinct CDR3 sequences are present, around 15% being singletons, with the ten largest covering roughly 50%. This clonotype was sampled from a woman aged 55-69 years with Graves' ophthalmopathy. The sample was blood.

The DNA for the CDR3 is TGTGCCACCAGCAGAGATGGACTAGCGGGGAATGAGCAGTTCTTC. It specifies CATSRDGLAGNEQFF. The J gene is TRBJ2-1, the V gene TRBV15, with 12 bases that match TRBD2. Looked up from germline, CDR1 is LNHNV and CDR2 is YYDKDF (reference sequence). The trim removed 0 bases at V and 7 bases at J, leaving 1 base unmatched. The CDR3 covers 15 residues.